This T cell receptor beta chain came from a study of technical replicates of blood from four donors. This CDR3 spans 13 amino acids. CDR1 is MDHEN, CDR2 SYDVKM, per germline. Data came from immunoSEQ multiplex PCR; TCRdb stores just in-frame clones and leaves some out. The sample contains more than 65,000 clones, 96% of which appear only once. The source is a human donor in good health. The chain links TRBV28 to TRBJ1-2; tentative D call: TRBD1 (5 bases). Sequencing was performed on T cells isolated from PBMCs. As DNA, the CDR3 is TGTGCTTATGGGAGGGGTAGTGGCTATGGCTACACCTTC. Translation gives CAYGRGSGYGYTF.